These T cell receptor beta chains were read from a single sample in a study of blood T cell repertoires in COVID-19. The data were produced by immunoSEQ multiplex PCR, yet TCRdb's version contains in-frame clones alone and is incomplete. The sample comprises 25,000 to 35,000 clones, around 87% of which are singletons, and around 10% rests with the top ten. Input material: peripheral blood. The receptors were sampled from a human donor in a cohort sampled during active COVID-19. The donor label of this sample is uncertain. Both conserved end residues are part of each CDR3. The D gene is left open where the match is weak. The listing skips clone size in some rows; elsewhere it reads once, few, many or a size class.

TRBV2,TRBD1,NA,TRBJ1-2,CASRTGQAGGYTF,TGTGCCAGCAGGACCGGACAGGCAGGAGGCTACACCTTC
TRBV24-1,NA,once,TRBJ2-5,CATRGSAGQETQYF,TGTGCCACCAGAGGCAGTGCGGGACAAGAGACCCAGTACTTC
TRBV6-2/TRBV6-3,NA,NA,TRBJ2-5,CASSYTSGDRAQYF,TGTGCCAGCAGTTATACTAGCGGGGACAGGGCCCAGTACTTC
TRBV18,TRBD2,NA,TRBJ2-3,CASGLAGNTDTQYF,TGTGCCAGCGGACTAGCGGGGAACACAGATACGCAGTATTTT
TRBV5-6,TRBD2,NA,TRBJ2-1,CASSLTSGPYNEQFF,TGTGCCAGCAGCCTGACTAGCGGTCCCTACAATGAGCAGTTCTTC
TRBV19,NA,NA,TRBJ2-2,CASSFLGASNTGELFF,TGTGCCAGTAGTTTCTTAGGGGCGTCAAACACCGGGGAGCTGTTTTTT
TRBV5-4,NA,once,TRBJ2-3,CASSWAGTQYF,TGTGCCAGCAGCTGGGCCGGTACGCAGTATTTT
TRBV11-3,TRBD2,NA,TRBJ2-5,CASSLEWREGQETQYF,TGTGCCAGCAGCTTAGAGTGGCGGGAGGGTCAAGAGACCCAGTACTTC
TRBV30,TRBD1,NA,TRBJ1-1,CAWGTGASGTEAFF,TGTGCCTGGGGAACAGGGGCGTCCGGCACTGAAGCTTTCTTT
TRBV3-1/TRBV3-2,TRBD2,NA,TRBJ2-1,CASSQSGTSNEQFF,TGTGCCAGCAGCCAATCTGGGACTAGCAATGAGCAGTTCTTC
TRBV4-1,TRBD2,NA,TRBJ2-3,CASSQVSSGTTDTQYF,TGCGCCAGCAGCCAAGTTTCTAGCGGGACCACAGATACGCAGTATTTT
TRBV7-2,NA,NA,TRBJ1-1,CASRTELNTEAFF,TGTGCCAGCAGGACAGAATTGAACACTGAAGCTTTCTTT
TRBV6-5,NA,NA,TRBJ2-7,CASSYSYREPGEQYF,TGTGCCAGCAGTTACTCCTACAGGGAACCCGGGGAGCAGTACTTC
TRBV30,TRBD1,NA,TRBJ1-4,CAWSVPYRGDEKLFF,TGTGCCTGGAGTGTACCATACAGGGGGGATGAAAAACTGTTTTTT
TRBV7-2,NA,NA,TRBJ2-1,CASSQGQFNEQFF,TGTGCCAGCAGCCAGGGGCAGTTTAATGAGCAGTTCTTC
TRBV7-9,TRBD1,NA,TRBJ2-1,CASSPGTGEREQFF,TGTGCCAGCAGCCCCGGGACAGGGGAAAGGGAGCAGTTCTTC
TRBV28,TRBD1,NA,TRBJ1-5,CASRNRGSNQPQHF,TGTGCCAGCAGAAACAGGGGGAGCAATCAGCCCCAGCATTTT
TRBV6-6,TRBD1,NA,TRBJ1-1,CAIRQGLTEAFF,TGTGCCATCCGACAGGGCCTTACTGAAGCTTTCTTT
TRBV30,NA,NA,TRBJ2-1,CAWNTGVSLPTDEQFF,TGTGCCTGGAATACAGGTGTGAGTCTACCCACCGATGAGCAGTTCTTC
TRBV7-2,TRBD2,NA,TRBJ2-1,CASSPEASGWGEQFF,TGTGCCAGCAGCCCCGAGGCTAGCGGCTGGGGTGAGCAGTTCTTC
TRBV6-5,TRBD1,NA,TRBJ1-2,CASSTGATYGYTF,TGTGCCAGCTCGACAGGGGCTACCTATGGCTACACCTTC
TRBV27,NA,NA,TRBJ2-7,CASSPLRTYEQYF,TGTGCCAGCAGTCCCCTCCGTACCTACGAGCAGTACTTC
TRBV11-2,TRBD1,NA,TRBJ2-1,CASSLNLGGQGANEQFF,TGTGCCAGCAGCTTAAATTTGGGAGGACAGGGGGCCAATGAGCAGTTCTTC
TRBV9,TRBD2,NA,TRBJ2-2,CASSVQSGRADGELFF,TGTGCCAGCAGCGTCCAGAGCGGGAGGGCTGACGGGGAGCTGTTTTTT
TRBV29-1,NA,NA,TRBJ2-3,CSVDRPPGITDTQYF,TGCAGCGTTGATAGACCCCCAGGGATCACAGATACGCAGTATTTT
TRBV21-1,NA,NA,TRBJ2-1,CASSHREQFF,TGTGCCAGCAGCCACAGGGAGCAGTTCTTC
TRBV10-3,TRBD1,NA,TRBJ2-5,CAIGGTGPQETQYF,TGTGCCATCGGAGGGACAGGTCCCCAGGAGACCCAGTACTTC
TRBV6-5,NA,NA,TRBJ2-1,CATKAGPAYNEQFF,TGTGCCACTAAAGCGGGTCCAGCCTACAATGAGCAGTTCTTC
TRBV2,NA,NA,TRBJ2-1,CASRTSNTGNEQFF,TGTGCCAGCAGGACTAGTAATACAGGCAATGAGCAGTTCTTC
TRBV5-1,TRBD2,NA,TRBJ2-7,CAKLFRAGDVPEQYF,TGCGCAAAACTTTTCCGGGCGGGAGATGTCCCCGAGCAGTACTTC
TRBV10-3,NA,NA,TRBJ2-4,CAISEETRAKNIQYF,TGTGCCATCAGCGAGGAAACAAGAGCCAAAAACATTCAGTACTTC
TRBV6-6,TRBD1,NA,TRBJ1-5,CASGQDVMAQHF,TGTGCCAGCGGACAGGACGTGATGGCCCAGCATTTT
TRBV12-3/TRBV12-4,NA,few,TRBJ1-3,CASRRVPGNTIYF,TGTGCCTCCCGGAGGGTGCCTGGAAACACCATATATTTT
TRBV12-3/TRBV12-4,NA,NA,TRBJ1-2,CASRSDSYGYTF,TGTGCCAGCAGGTCAGACAGCTATGGCTACACCTTC
TRBV11-3,TRBD2,few,TRBJ2-7,CASSLDFTSGETTNF,TGTGCCAGCAGCTTAGATTTCACTAGCGGGGAGACCACTAACTTC
TRBV14,NA,NA,TRBJ2-3,CASSQVYTDTQYF,TGTGCCAGCAGCCAAGTCTACACAGATACGCAGTATTTT
TRBV7-9,TRBD1,few,TRBJ1-6,CASSLAGQGGWSPLHF,TGTGCCAGCAGCTTAGCGGGACAGGGTGGTTGGTCACCCCTCCACTTT
TRBV7-8,TRBD2,NA,TRBJ2-7,CASSFSLAGNYEQYF,TGTGCCAGCAGCTTCTCGCTAGCGGGAAACTACGAGCAGTACTTC
TRBV5-1,TRBD1,NA,TRBJ2-7,CASSSTIRTGSPYEQYF,TGCGCCAGCAGCTCGACCATCCGGACAGGGTCGCCCTACGAGCAGTACTTC
TRBV25-1,NA,NA,TRBJ1-5,CASSATGAHQPQHF,TGTGCCAGCAGCGCGACAGGAGCCCATCAGCCCCAGCATTTT
TRBV28,TRBD1,NA,TRBJ1-2,CASSSDRGRVSRSF,TGTGCCAGCAGTTCTGACAGGGGGCGAGTCAGTCGGTCCTTC
TRBV11-3,NA,NA,TRBJ2-7,CASSLEGGTYEQYF,TGTGCCAGCAGCTTAGAAGGGGGTACGTACGAGCAGTACTTC
TRBV5-1,NA,NA,TRBJ2-6,CASSLPGSYGANVLTF,TGCGCCAGCAGCCTCCCAGGCAGTTATGGGGCCAACGTCCTGACTTTC
TRBV28,NA,NA,TRBJ2-1,CASRPGGHNEQFF,TGTGCCAGCAGACCCGGGGGACACAATGAGCAGTTCTTC
TRBV24-1,TRBD1,NA,TRBJ2-1,CATSDKQGNEQFF,TGTGCCACCAGTGATAAACAGGGGAATGAGCAGTTCTTC